This T cell receptor beta chain is drawn from a study of human T cells and chemical hapten exposure. In the study's own analysis: Samples contained a median of approximately 100,000 TCRs, with a range of roughly 23,224 to 700,000. From the RACE reads, TCRdb called clonotypes with MiXCR, one entry per CDR3 protein. The V and J calls were not made by the authors but by TCRdb's processing. The repertoire includes about 120,000 distinct CDR3 sequences, roughly 10% of them detected once, and 2% to 2.5% sits in the top ten. The V gene's germline CDR1 is SGHRS and CDR2 YFSETQ. The V end lost 0 bases, the J end lost 7 bases, and 16 bases lay between the germline ends. This CDR3 is built from 15 residues. The time point here: patch test 3, about 24 weeks after DPC sensitization. Treatment noted: therapeutic diphenylcyclopropenone sensitization with weekly scalp DPC. Whole-study findings and limits: The study found that DPC sensitization did not change TCRs above 1 in 1000 frequency.

This clonotype was counted a few times. Its target is not known. The specimen was whole blood, collected in connection with sensitization to the hapten diphenylcyclopropenone (DPC). This chain joins TRBV5-1 and TRBJ2-5; D might be TRBD1 (6 bases). The TCR was taken from a woman between 45 and 65 years old with alopecia areata. Some clones in this sample may be carry-over from other donors' samples. The CDR3 loop is CASSLEQGKGGTQYF. The DNA of the CDR3 is TGCGCCAGCAGCTTGGAACAGGGAAAAGGTGGGACCCAGTACTTC.